Listed here is a single TCR beta chain. This clone's antigen is unknown. Base qualities are not recorded, but no much larger clone differs from it by a single base. This sample was taken from a study of blood T cell repertoires in COVID-19 (dated by TCRdb to about 2020). General notes on the study: Samples covering the acute and convalescent phases of COVID-19 were provided by collaborators in the United States, Italy and Spain. The prospective study material was composed of cDNA or gDNA derived from T cells, B-cell-depleted T cells, or PBMCs. The dataset comprised deeply sampled blood TCRbeta repertoires from subjects exposed to, actively infected with, or recovered from COVID-19. The repertoires were released in a freely available public database intended as a resource for research on the immune response to SARS-CoV-2. The samples were drawn from two sources: the first 160 participants of the ongoing ImmuneRACE study, and over 1,000 subjects contributed by 6 global collaborators. The sample metadata nearly always contained a de-identified subject ID, COVID-19 status, age in years and sex. Where HLA class I and class II types were available, the types were taken from metadata supplied by the sample provider, not from assay-based typing. Broader findings and caveats from the paper: How much clinical and demographic metadata was included differed by source and by participant, and the metadata was provided uncurated.

Spanning cysteine to phenylalanine, the CDR3 consists of 15 amino acids. CDR3 DNA is the only sequence kept; it has 45 bases, read in frame from the first base. The junction carries 13 bases between V and J, which are trimmed by 3 bases and 2 bases respectively. Looking up the germline V gene (reference sequence) yields CDR1 LNHDA and CDR2 SQIVND. In the prospective study, participants were about 18 to 89 years old, resided in about 25 geographic areas of the United States, and were enrolled through a virtual design. To assign participants to cohorts, the prospective study relied on clinical history that participants themselves reported in a screening survey and a study questionnaire. ImmuneRACE Cohort 3 recovered participants were defined by two consecutive negative NP/OP PCR tests, healthcare professional clearance, or symptom resolution. Mobile phlebotomists in the prospective study collected whole blood, serum and a nasopharyngeal or oropharyngeal swab from every participant. Prospective study participants could optionally give additional blood draws and questionnaires over an approximately two-month period. Prospective study blood samples were shipped either frozen or at room temperature before DNA extraction.

The immunoSEQ Assay, a bias-controlled multiplex PCR, was used to amplify TCRbeta CDR3 regions from genomic DNA. In the original analysis: Within the assay, amplification of reference gene primers was used to estimate how many nucleated cells each sample contained. To quantify the absolute abundance of each unique TCRbeta CDR3 rearrangement, sequence reads were collapsed and filtered. For each sample, productive Simpson clonality was calculated by taking the square root of Simpson's diversity index across productive rearrangements. TCRdb holds this immuneACCESS table with in-frame rearrangements only. Some clones are missing; in checked studies, unresolved V genes explain under half, and the rest has no known cause. V and J calls and clone size are those listed in that table; D and trimming were worked out from the DNA. This sample has 250,000 to 300,000 clones in its table, and about nine tenths of those were observed once. The biggest ten clones account for roughly 16% of the sample.

The clonotype comes from a man younger than 30 who had recovered from COVID-19. Sequencing input: PBMCs or T cells enriched from blood (not recorded which). The chain employs TRBV19 and TRBJ1-1, with no confident D gene call. This receptor has the CDR3 CASSIGRTFNTEAFF. The nucleotide sequence reads as follows: TGTGCCAGTAGTATTGGGAGGACGTTTAACACTGAAGCTTTCTTT.